Presented here are 27 T cell receptor beta chains from one specimen sequenced in a study of cytomegalovirus exposure and HLA in healthy donors. Primers included in the PCR were 60 Vbeta and 13 Jbeta primers. Repertoires were generated with immunoSEQ multiplex PCR, while TCRdb's copy carries only in-frame clones and drops some. The sample shows about 140,000 clones, 78% of them seen only once. Sequencing used PBMCs. The receptors were gathered from a male donor in good health and CMV-seronegative.

The J gene is TRBJ1-4, the V gene TRBV2; TRBD1 might be the D (6 bases). The germline V gene has CDR1 SNHLY and CDR2 FYNNEI. CDR3 length: 14 amino acids. Trimming left V 8 bases short and J 8 bases short, with 18 bases between. The CDR3 DNA reads as TGTGCCAGCGGATCCAGGGGTCGTTACGAAAAACTGTTTTTT. Translating gives CASGSRGRYEKLFF.

This chain uses TRBV15 with TRBJ2-1; 8 bases agree with TRBD1. The V gene end was trimmed by 1 base and the J gene end by 1 base; junction bases not matched to a gene: 3. Germline lookup yields CDR1 LNHNV and CDR2 YYDKDF (reference sequence). CDR3 size: 16 residues. The CDR3 DNA reads as TGTGCCACCAGCAGAGGCCGGGACAGGTCCTACAATGAGCAGTTCTTC. This codes for CATSRGRDRSYNEQFF.

The chain uses TRBV4-3 and TRBJ2-7; 7 bases fit TRBD2. The CDR3 runs to 15 residues. Trimming at V came to 0 bases and at J to 3 bases, leaving 5 bases not matched to a gene. Germline V gene sequence: CDR1 LGHNA, CDR2 YSLEER. The CDR3, as DNA: TGCGCCAGCAGCCAAGATCCCGGGACTAACTACGAGCAGTACTTC. The encoded protein is CASSQDPGTNYEQYF.

The chain combines TRBV7-2 with TRBJ2-2; D is possibly TRBD2 (6 bases). Per the germline V gene, CDR1 is SGHTA and CDR2 is FQGNSA. Trimming left V 1 base short and J 4 bases short, with 13 bases between. The CDR3 is made up of 16 amino acids. CDR3 protein: CASSLVGQGLTGELFF. In DNA form, the CDR3 reads TGTGCCAGCAGCTTAGTTGGGCAGGGACTCACCGGGGAGCTGTTTTTT.

The V and J genes are TRBV18 and TRBJ2-7; weak D call: TRBD2 (6 bases). Trimming left V 6 bases short and J 1 base short, with 16 bases between. CDR1 is KGHSH, CDR2 LQKENI, per germline. The CDR3 contains 15 residues. The CDR3 protein is CASSVGGIRSYEQYF. CDR3 in DNA: TGTGCCAGCTCCGTAGGCGGGATCAGGTCCTACGAGCAGTACTTC.

J is TRBJ1-2 and V is TRBV14, with D perhaps TRBD1 (6 bases). The CDR3 spans 13 residues. Germline V gives CDR1 SGHDN, CDR2 FVKESK. V lost 4 bases and J 7 bases, leaving 13 bases between the germline ends. In DNA form, the CDR3 reads TGTGCCAGCAGCCTGACCTTGGGGGCTGGCTACACCTTC. It encodes CASSLTLGAGYTF.

This rearrangement joins TRBV5-6 to TRBJ2-7; possible D gene TRBD2, 6 bases. Looked up from germline, CDR1 is SGHDT and CDR2 is YYEEEE. CDR3 length equals 13 residues. V was shortened by 4 bases and J by 1 base, with 9 bases between the two germline ends. This CDR3 is CASSRGGSYEQYF. CDR3 sequence (DNA): TGTGCCAGCAGCCGTGGGGGGTCCTACGAGCAGTACTTC.

The chain recombines TRBV30 with TRBJ2-3; TRBD2 is a possible D gene (6 bases). The V end was cut by 0 bases, the J end by 2 bases, with 9 bases between. The CDR3 is 14 amino acids. The germline CDR1 and CDR2 sequences are GTSNPN and SVGIG (reference sequence). The CDR3 bases are TGTGCCTGGAGTGTTGTAGCGGACACAGATACGCAGTATTTT. Translating gives CAWSVVADTDTQYF.

J is TRBJ1-1 and V is TRBV30, with 7 bases identical to TRBD1. This CDR3 has 13 amino acids. Germline trimming cut 4 bases from V and 5 bases from J; bases unmatched to any gene: 7. CDR1 and CDR2 (germline): GTSNPN, SVGIG (reference sequence). Written as DNA, the CDR3 is TGTGCCTGGATCATTCAGGGGGGAACTGAAGCTTTCTTT. Its protein product is CAWIIQGGTEAFF.

This clone appeared once. The chain uses TRBV5-1 and TRBJ1-3; a weak D match, TRBD1 (5 bases). V gave up 3 bases and J gave up 0 bases, with 10 bases separating them. This CDR3 has 15 amino acids. Looked up from germline, CDR1 is SGHRS and CDR2 is YFSETQ. CDR3 amino acids: CASSWGRDSGNTIYF. The CDR3 DNA is TGCGCCAGCAGCTGGGGCCGCGACTCTGGAAACACCATATATTTT.

This chain connects TRBV6-5 to TRBJ2-1; D is undetermined. Germline-derived CDR1 and CDR2 are MNHEY and SVGAGI. This CDR3 region has 16 residues. Between the trimmed V and J ends, which lost 2 bases and 5 bases, there was a span of 16 bases. CDR3 nucleotides: TGTGCCAGCAGTTACAACAATTTTGCGGTCAACAATGAGCAGTTCTTC. Its protein is CASSYNNFAVNNEQFF.

The table lists this clone with a few counts. V gene TRBV27 combines with J gene TRBJ2-1; 9 positions match TRBD2. CDR1 MNHEY and CDR2 SMNVEV come from the germline V gene (reference sequence). The CDR3 is 14 residues long. Germline trimming cut 3 bases from V and 6 bases from J; bases unmatched to any gene: 3. The DNA for the CDR3 is TGTGCCAGCAGTTTGCTAGCGGGGATCAATGAGCAGTTCTTC. Translation: CASSLLAGINEQFF.

CDR3 in DNA: TGTGCCAGCAGTGCGGACAGCTATGGCTACACCTTC. Amino acid sequence: CASSADSYGYTF. J is TRBJ1-2 and V is TRBV6-1; a possible D gene is TRBD1 (6 bases). Per the germline V gene, CDR1 is MNHNS and CDR2 is SASEGT. The V end was cut by 4 bases, the J end by 4 bases, with 7 bases between. This CDR3 has 12 residues.

This clone has a handful of counts. V and J are TRBV2 and TRBJ1-5; D is unclear. With 6 bases removed from V and 2 bases from J, the gap between germline ends came to 14 bases. CDR1 SNHLY and CDR2 FYNNEI come from the germline V gene. The CDR3 consists of 15 residues. CDR3 sequence reads: CASRTEGIGNQPQHF. For the CDR3, the DNA is TGTGCCAGCAGGACGGAGGGTATAGGCAATCAGCCCCAGCATTTT.

This clone turned up a few times. This chain connects TRBV4-2 to TRBJ2-1; D may be TRBD1 (6 bases). The CDR3 runs 13 residues. Looked up from germline, CDR1 is LGHNA and CDR2 is YNFKEQ. Trimming took 3 bases from V and 9 from J, leaving 12 bases between them. CDR3 in amino acids: CASSQADSLEQFF. The CDR3 nucleotides are TGTGCCAGCAGCCAGGCGGACAGTCTTGAGCAGTTCTTC.

The J gene is TRBJ2-2, the V gene TRBV19, with a weak D call TRBD2 (6 bases). Trimming left V 7 bases short and J 6 bases short, with 12 bases between. There are 13 residues in the CDR3. Per the germline V gene, CDR1 is LNHDA and CDR2 is SQIVND (reference sequence). The CDR3 region is CASTSAFPGELFF. CDR3 nucleotide sequence: TGTGCCAGTACTAGCGCTTTTCCCGGGGAGCTGTTTTTT.

This rearrangement joins TRBV4-1 to TRBJ2-7; D is possibly TRBD1 (7 bases). CDR3 length: 15 amino acids. The V end was cut by 1 base, the J end by 3 bases, with 13 bases between. The V gene's germline CDR1 is MGHRA and CDR2 YSYEKL. CDR3 sequence (DNA): TGCGCCAGCAGCCAAGGTCAGGGGGGAAACTACGAGCAGTACTTC. Translated: CASSQGQGGNYEQYF.

The chain uses TRBV2 and TRBJ1-2; a weak D match, TRBD1 (5 bases). The germline V and J ends were trimmed by 2 bases and 4 bases, with 17 bases remaining between them. CDR1 and CDR2 from the germline V gene are SNHLY and FYNNEI. The CDR3 is 16 residues long. The CDR3 sequence: CASSEQGVVVVYGYTF. The CDR3 region has the DNA TGTGCCAGCAGTGAACAGGGTGTTGTTGTTGTCTATGGCTACACCTTC.

The gene calls are TRBV18 and TRBJ2-2, with 11 bases aligning to TRBD1. CDR3 length: 19 residues. The V gene end was trimmed by 4 bases and the J gene end by 0 bases; junction bases not matched to a gene: 10. Germline V CDR1 and CDR2: KGHSH, LQKENI. For the CDR3, the DNA is TGTGCCAGCTCACAAAGACCGGGACAGGGGGTATCGAACACCGGGGAGCTGTTTTTT. This sequence encodes CASSQRPGQGVSNTGELFF.

This clone was observed a few times. CDR3 nucleotide sequence: TGTGCCAGCAGTGACTCGGTACAGATGAACAATGAGCAGTTCTTC. It encodes CASSDSVQMNNEQFF. This sequence joins TRBV6-4 and TRBJ2-1, with no clear D. In germline, CDR1 is MRHNA, CDR2 SNTAGT. V lost 0 bases and J lost 5, with 11 bases in between. The CDR3 contains 15 residues.

The chain joins TRBV2 to TRBJ2-1; TRBD2 is a possible D gene (7 bases). CDR3 length: 15 residues. Trimming took 1 base from V and 11 from J, leaving 18 bases between them. The germline V gene encodes CDR1 SNHLY and CDR2 FYNNEI. This CDR3 reads CASSEVRGGLDKQFF. CDR3 DNA sequence: TGTGCCAGCAGTGAAGTGAGGGGGGGCTTAGATAAGCAGTTCTTC. Variable domain in full (rest from reference TRBV2 and TRBJ2-1): EPEVTQTPSHQVTQMGQEVILRCVPISNHLYFYWYRQILGQKVEFLVSFYNNEISEKSEIFDDQFSVERPDGSNFTLKIRSTKLEDSAMYFCASSEVRGGLDKQFFGPGTRLTVL.

The chain uses TRBV28 and TRBJ2-5, with TRBD1 identical over 10 bases. Germline CDR1 MDHEN, CDR2 SYDVKM. Trimming took 3 bases from V and 5 from J; bases not matched to a gene: 6. This CDR3 has 15 amino acids. CDR3 amino acids: CASSLATGGGETQYF. CDR3 bases: TGTGCCAGCAGTTTGGCGACAGGGGGCGGTGAGACCCAGTACTTC.

V is TRBV4-1 and J is TRBJ1-4; a weak D match, TRBD1 (6 bases). Germline V CDR1 and CDR2: MGHRA, YSYEKL. The V end lost 7 bases, the J end lost 7 bases, and 13 bases lay between the germline ends. This CDR3 has 13 amino acids. The DNA of the CDR3 is TGCGCCAGCACCTCAGGGGCGGGTGAAAAACTGTTTTTT. Amino acid sequence: CASTSGAGEKLFF.

With regard to this clone: Other DNA variants within this sample encode the same CDR3. Here the CDR3 reads CASRPGGNTGELFF. In DNA form, the CDR3 reads TGTGCCAGCCGTCCGGGAGGGAACACCGGGGAGCTGTTTTTT. The chain links TRBV2 to TRBJ2-2; 7 bases are a match to TRBD2. The CDR3 extends over 14 amino acids. In germline, CDR1 is SNHLY, CDR2 FYNNEI. J lost 1 base, V lost 8 bases, and 4 bases had no gene match.

The chain employs TRBV6-5 and TRBJ1-1, with 10 positions matching TRBD1. The J segment lost 6 bases and the V segment lost 5 bases, leaving 6 bases of the junction unmatched. The CDR3 has 14 amino acids. The V gene's germline CDR1 is MNHEY and CDR2 SVGAGI. CDR3 sequence: CASSRQGAMAEAFF. The DNA for the CDR3 is TGTGCCAGCAGTAGACAGGGGGCGATGGCTGAAGCTTTCTTT.

The V call is TRBV15, the J call TRBJ2-3, with D uncertain. Germline CDR1 reads LNHNV; CDR2 reads YYDKDF (reference sequence). This CDR3 has 13 residues. Between the trimmed V and J ends, which lost 5 bases and 4 bases, there was a span of 10 bases. CDR3 sequence: CATSVGAADTQYF. The CDR3 coding sequence is TGTGCCACCAGCGTAGGTGCGGCAGATACGCAGTATTTT.

The chain is built from TRBV7-6 and TRBJ1-6, with 7 bases aligning to TRBD1. Germline lookup yields CDR1 SGHVS and CDR2 FNYEAQ. The junction had 5 bases not matched to a gene; V was cut back by 4 bases and J by 5 bases. The CDR3 length is 15 residues. CDR3 in amino acids: CASSSQGIDNSPLHF. The CDR3 bases are TGTGCCAGCAGCTCACAGGGGATCGATAATTCACCCCTCCACTTT.